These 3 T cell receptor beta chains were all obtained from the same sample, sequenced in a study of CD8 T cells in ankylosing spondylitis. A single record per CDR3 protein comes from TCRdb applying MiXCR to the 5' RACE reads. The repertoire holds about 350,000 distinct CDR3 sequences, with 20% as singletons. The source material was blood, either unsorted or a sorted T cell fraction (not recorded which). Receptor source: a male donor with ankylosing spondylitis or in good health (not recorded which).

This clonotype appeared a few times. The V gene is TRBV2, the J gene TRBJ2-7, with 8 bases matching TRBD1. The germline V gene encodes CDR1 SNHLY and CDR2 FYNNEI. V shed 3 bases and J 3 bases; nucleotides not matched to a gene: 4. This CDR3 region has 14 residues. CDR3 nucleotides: TGTGCCAGCAGTGACGCAGGGGGCGTCTACGAGCAGTACTTC. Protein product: CASSDAGGVYEQYF. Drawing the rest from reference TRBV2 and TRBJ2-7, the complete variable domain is EPEVTQTPSHQVTQMGQEVILRCVPISNHLYFYWYRQILGQKVEFLVSFYNNEISEKSEIFDDQFSVERPDGSNFTLKIRSTKLEDSAMYFCASSDAGGVYEQYFGPGTRLTVT.

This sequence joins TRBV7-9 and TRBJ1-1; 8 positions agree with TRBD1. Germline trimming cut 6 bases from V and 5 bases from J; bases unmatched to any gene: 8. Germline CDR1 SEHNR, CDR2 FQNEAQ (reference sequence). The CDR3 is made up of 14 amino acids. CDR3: CASRPDRGKTEAFF. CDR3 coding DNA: TGTGCCAGCAGACCCGACAGGGGAAAAACTGAAGCTTTCTTT.

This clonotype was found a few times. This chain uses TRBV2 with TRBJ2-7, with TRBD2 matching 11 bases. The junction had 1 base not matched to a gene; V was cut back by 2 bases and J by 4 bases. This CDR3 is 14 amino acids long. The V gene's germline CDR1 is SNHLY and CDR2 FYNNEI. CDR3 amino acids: CASSERLAGYEQYF. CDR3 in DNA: TGTGCCAGCAGTGAAAGACTAGCGGGGTACGAGCAGTACTTC.